These 17 T cell receptor beta chains came from one sample sequenced in a study of T cells after posttransplantation cyclophosphamide. The table came from immunoSEQ multiplex PCR; TCRdb's copy has only in-frame clones and leaves some out. This table has roughly 49,000 clones, around 83% appearing once. Material: PBMCs. These receptors all come from a young man with a blood cancer, CMV-positive, and with a related stem cell donor.

This clone was detected only a few times. Other DNA sequences within the sample encode an identical CDR3. The chain combines TRBV6-6 with TRBJ2-1; TRBD2 is a possible D gene (5 bases). The length of the CDR3 is 14 residues. CDR1 and CDR2 (germline): MNHNY, SVGAGI (reference sequence). V dropped 0 bases and J dropped 3 bases, with 6 bases sitting between them. Written as DNA, the CDR3 is TGTGCCAGCAGTTACTCGAGGGTCTACAATGAGCAGTTCTTC. It specifies CASSYSRVYNEQFF.

The V gene is TRBV12-5, the J gene TRBJ1-2, with D unresolved. CDR1 and CDR2 (germline): LGHNT, FRNRAP. Between the trimmed V and J ends, which lost 5 bases and 10 bases, there was a span of 11 bases. The CDR3 totals 11 residues. The CDR3 DNA sequence: TGTGCTAGTGGTCCGCGGATAGCCTACACCTTC. Translation gives CASGPRIAYTF.

This clone was seen more than once but under ten times. J is TRBJ2-7 and V is TRBV7-9; D is perhaps TRBD2 (5 bases). Germline CDR1 SEHNR, CDR2 FQNEAQ (reference sequence). The V gene lost 1 base and the J gene lost 6 bases, with 10 bases spanning the gap. The CDR3 extends over 13 amino acids. The CDR3 loop reads CASSLGELGEQYF. DNA for the CDR3: TGTGCCAGCAGCTTAGGGGAGTTGGGCGAGCAGTACTTC.

The chain has TRBV5-1 and TRBJ1-6; TRBD1 matches 9 bases. The CDR3 covers 14 residues. The V and J ends lost 4 bases and 9 bases, in that order; junction bases with no gene match: 5. In germline, CDR1 is SGHRS, CDR2 YFSETQ. The CDR3 region has the DNA TGCGCCAGCAGCCTGGACAGGGGCGGTTCACCCCTCCACTTT. This sequence encodes CASSLDRGGSPLHF.

This clone was counted a few times. This chain connects TRBV7-9 to TRBJ1-5; 10 bases match TRBD1. V lost 5 bases to trimming and J lost 6 bases; unmatched junction nucleotides: 4. CDR3 length: 14 residues. CDR1 and CDR2 (germline): SEHNR, FQNEAQ (reference sequence). In nucleotides, the CDR3 is TGTGCCAGCAGCCCCGGACAGGGGGTTCAGCCCCAGCATTTT. Protein: CASSPGQGVQPQHF.

The chain recombines TRBV5-6 with TRBJ2-1; 7 positions match TRBD2. Germline V gene data show CDR1 as SGHDT and CDR2 as YYEEEE. CDR3 length equals 14 residues. V shed 1 base, J shed 8 bases, and the junction held 6 bases outside the gene matches. CDR3 sequence: CASSLQRGWDEQFF. The CDR3 nucleotides read TGTGCCAGCAGCTTGCAGCGGGGTTGGGATGAGCAGTTCTTC.

In this sample, this clone turned up a few times. The J gene is TRBJ2-3, the V gene TRBV19, with TRBD2 identical over 8 bases. Losses at the gene ends were 3 bases for V and 3 bases for J; bases not matched to a gene: 8. Germline V gives CDR1 LNHDA, CDR2 SQIVND (reference sequence). The CDR3 loop spans 16 amino acids. As DNA, the CDR3 is TGTGCCAGTAGTATGGGAAGCGGGAGTGGGACAGATACGCAGTATTTT. It encodes CASSMGSGSGTDTQYF.

The genes are TRBV5-1 and TRBJ2-5; D may be TRBD2 (5 bases). Trimming shortened V by 0 bases and J by 5 bases, and 11 bases separated the two germline ends. This CDR3 spans 14 amino acids. The V gene's germline CDR1 is SGHRS and CDR2 YFSETQ. CDR3 DNA: TGCGCCAGCAGCTTGGTTACGGGATTGGAGACCCAGTACTTC. Translation: CASSLVTGLETQYF.

This chain joins TRBV9 and TRBJ2-7; D perhaps matches TRBD2 (5 bases). The CDR3 runs to 16 residues. With 4 bases removed from V and 2 bases from J, the gap between germline ends came to 19 bases. Germline CDR1 SGDLS, CDR2 YYNGEE. The CDR3 spells CASSLTPSGRAYEQYF. CDR3 coding DNA: TGTGCCAGCAGCCTAACACCAAGCGGAAGGGCCTACGAGCAGTACTTC.

The V call is TRBV18, the J call TRBJ2-7, with a tentative D call TRBD2 (6 bases). The CDR3 is 13 residues long. V gave up 3 bases and J gave up 7 bases, with 13 bases separating them. Looked up from germline, CDR1 is KGHSH and CDR2 is LQKENI. In DNA form, the CDR3 reads TGTGCCAGCTCACCGGTTCATGGGGGGGAGCAGTACTTC. Its translation: CASSPVHGGEQYF. Variable domain in full (rest from reference TRBV18 and TRBJ2-7): NAGVMQNPRHLVRRRGQEARLRCSPMKGHSHVYWYRQLPEEGLKFMVYLQKENIIDESGMPKERFSAEFPKEGPSILRIQQVVRGDSAAYFCASSPVHGGEQYFGPGTRLTVT.

The chain is built from TRBV30 and TRBJ2-4; TRBD2 is a possible D gene (6 bases). Trimming pared 5 bases from V and 1 base from J, leaving 12 bases between. CDR1 and CDR2 (germline): GTSNPN, SVGIG (reference sequence). The CDR3 extends over 14 amino acids. The CDR3 reads CAWRDLRAKNIQYF. The CDR3 DNA follows: TGTGCCTGGCGGGACTTAAGGGCCAAAAACATTCAGTACTTC.

This chain connects TRBV6-4 to TRBJ2-6, with D possibly being TRBD1 (5 bases). Germline CDR1 MRHNA, CDR2 SNTAGT. The CDR3 length is 15 residues. The germline V and J ends were trimmed by 5 bases and 0 bases, with 8 bases remaining between them. CDR3 residues: CASSRQSSGANVLTF. The CDR3 bases are TGTGCCAGCAGTAGACAGAGCTCTGGGGCCAACGTCCTGACTTTC.

The chain is built from TRBV7-2 and TRBJ2-7; 11 positions match TRBD1. V gave up 6 bases and J gave up 1 base; unmatched junction bases: 5. Germline assignment: CDR1 SGHTA and CDR2 FQGNSA. The CDR3 spans 15 residues. The CDR3 nucleotides are TGTGCCAGCAGGTCGGGACAGGGGGGATCCTACGAGCAGTACTTC. This codes for CASRSGQGGSYEQYF.

V is TRBV5-6 and J is TRBJ2-1; D is uncertain. This CDR3 has 14 residues. Per germline, CDR1 SGHDT and CDR2 YYEEEE. V was pared by 2 bases and J by 4 bases, with 10 bases between. The CDR3 reads CASSFGGKYNEQFF. Written as DNA, the CDR3 is TGTGCCAGCAGCTTCGGCGGAAAATACAATGAGCAGTTCTTC.

This chain uses TRBV7-8 with TRBJ2-7; possible D gene TRBD2, 6 bases. Germline V gives CDR1 SGHVS, CDR2 FQNEAQ. The V gene lost 2 bases and the J gene lost 3 bases, with 11 bases spanning the gap. The CDR3 contains 14 residues. The CDR3 sequence is CASSLWVGGYEQYF. CDR3 nucleotide sequence: TGTGCCAGCAGCTTATGGGTGGGAGGCTACGAGCAGTACTTC. The variable domain in full, completed from reference TRBV7-8 and TRBJ2-7, reads GAGVSQSPRYKVAKRGQDVALRCDPISGHVSLFWYQQALGQGPEFLTYFQNEAQLDKSGLPSDRFFAERPEGSVSTLKIQRTQQEDSAVYLCASSLWVGGYEQYFGPGTRLTVT.

The chain uses TRBV2 and TRBJ2-7; no firm D call. Germline assignment: CDR1 SNHLY and CDR2 FYNNEI. V lost 7 bases to trimming and J lost 2 bases, with 24 bases between them. The length of the CDR3 is 17 residues. The CDR3 DNA sequence: TGTGCCAGCACCCAGGTGCAGGTAAAAAGTCTAACCTACGAGCAGTACTTC. Its translation is CASTQVQVKSLTYEQYF.

This chain links TRBV29-1 with TRBJ2-7, with 12 positions matching TRBD2. With 1 base clipped from V and 7 bases from J, the junction kept 5 bases outside the gene matches. The CDR3 has 14 amino acids. Germline lookup yields CDR1 SQVTM and CDR2 ANQGSEA. The CDR3, as DNA: TGCAGCGTTGAAGGACTAGCGGGAGCTGATGAGCAGTACTTC. Translated: CSVEGLAGADEQYF.